At least ten counts were recorded for the clone carrying this T cell receptor beta chain. This entry belongs to a study of regulatory T cells in long-lasting Graves disease. Time point given: newly diagnosed GD, antithyroid drugs for less than 3 months. TCR sequences were obtained from RNA taken from PBMCs. Researchers made TCR beta libraries by using iRepertoire HTBI primers and running Arm-PCR on CDR3 regions. TCRdb reprocessed the multiplex PCR reads via MiXCR and lists one record per CDR3 protein. Found here are about 560,000 distinct CDR3 sequences, 15% to 20% of them singletons; the top ten hold 9.5% to 15%. V lost 2 bases and J lost 4, with 24 bases in between. The CDR3 runs to 17 residues. Germline loops: CDR1 DFQATT, CDR2 SNEGSKA (reference sequence). These data were also reused for a study on T cells in Graves' hyperthyroidism and ophthalmopathy.

The chain is built from TRBV20-1 and TRBJ2-7; D is possibly TRBD2 (5 bases). The sequencing here drew on peripheral blood mononuclear cells (PBMCs), taken at new diagnosis, from a patient treated with antithyroid drugs. The source of this sequence is a man between 18 and 29 years old with Graves disease. For the CDR3, the DNA is TGCAGTGCTAGAAGGGCCAGGAGGACCACCGCCGTATACGAGCAGTACTTC. Amino acid sequence: CSARRARRTTAVYEQYF.